The following is a T cell receptor (beta chain) sequence with its context. The table lists this clonotype with a few counts. The specificity of this receptor is unknown. Base qualities are not recorded, but no much larger clone differs from it by a single base. Stable Graves' hyperthyroidism was defined as no progression to ophthalmopathy during 18 months of follow-up. Hyperthyroidism patients were newly diagnosed, had a disease duration of under 2 months, and were aged 18 to 65 years. The study excluded patients with uncontrolled infections, other autoimmune diseases, pregnancy or lactation. Diagnoses relied on clinical symptoms, serum thyroxine and TRAb, thyroid ultrasound and orbital computed tomography. Ficoll-Paque density gradient centrifugation was used to isolate PBMCs from approximately 10 ml of fresh peripheral blood. Total RNA was extracted using Trizol reagent, and RNA quality was assessed on an Agilent 2100 Bioanalyzer.

The TCR beta CDR3 regions were amplified from the RNA transcripts. The first round of RT-PCR for the TCR CDR3 was performed with the HTBI primer set and the Qiagen OneStep RT-PCR kit. The libraries were constructed in a second round of multiplex PCR and then size-selected and purified. Sequencing of the libraries was done on an Illumina HiSeq2000 using paired-end 100 bp reads. In the source study's methods: Raw data were processed with SOAPnuke, discarding reads with adapters, uncalled bases, mean Phred below 15, or no exact constant-primer or identifier match. COPE v1.2.5 was used to merge high-quality paired reads, and clonotypes were defined as unique nucleotide sequences. MiTCR v1.1 was used to align clonotypes to the IMGT TRBV, TRBD and TRBJ reference segments. The analysis was restricted to V-J combinations with a frequency above 0.0001, which together covered 98% to 99.2% of the repertoires. The TCS score was defined as the ratio of F50 (clonal expansion) to E x V (chaos), calculated using BLOSUM62-based TCRdist between CDR3 peptides within each V-J. Welch's t-statistics and random forest reduced 500 to 650 V-J features to around 14, which were used in a naive Bayes classifier (R e1071). TCRdb passed the public sequencing reads through fastp at Q25 and MiXCR, retaining productive beta sequences. Duplicate CDR3 protein sequences are folded into a single record with the most common DNA and genes. It is TCRdb's table, rather than the study itself, that gives the V and J calls and clone size. The sample table contains roughly 380,000 distinct CDR3 sequences; only one count was recorded for 11% to 15% of them. The ten largest clonotypes hold approximately 10% of the sample.

The germline V and J ends show losses of 1 base and 8 bases respectively, and no gene match explains 3 bases of the junction. The CDR3, cysteine through phenylalanine, is 14 amino acids long. Here the CDR3 DNA is all that survives: 42 bases in frame from base 1. This record comes from a study of T cells in Graves' hyperthyroidism and ophthalmopathy (dated by TCRdb to about 2019). Background on the whole study: Peripheral blood samples were taken at initial diagnosis, before any treatment was given. A discovery cohort of about 100 patients, 43 with Graves' ophthalmopathy and about 58 with stable Graves' hyperthyroidism, was used to find distinguishing TCR V-J signatures. Whether ophthalmopathy could be predicted prospectively was tested in an independent validation cohort made up of under 20 hyperthyroidism patients plus 17 patients who later progressed to ophthalmopathy. The roughly 90 discovery patients were divided at random into training and test sets in a 7:3 ratio. The study also compared thyroid tissue and blood T-cell repertoires from roughly six Graves' hyperthyroidism patients. After sampling, hyperthyroidism patients received methimazole starting at 30 mg daily, and ophthalmopathy patients received high-dose intravenous methylprednisolone. The paper reports TCR Vbeta CDR3 sequencing of 135 peripheral blood samples: fewer than 50 ophthalmopathy, under 80 hyperthyroidism and roughly 17 progressor patients. What the authors observed across the whole study: In validation, the model predicted progression to ophthalmopathy with approximately 71% sensitivity and 72% to 75% specificity, a median of about six months before onset. A 13 V-J signature model separated ophthalmopathy from stable hyperthyroidism, with roughly 88% sensitivity and roughly 81% specificity in cross-validation and 80%/75% in testing. Most expanded thyroid clonotypes (frequency above 0.001) were also detected in blood, a finding suggesting that blood repertoires may reflect thyroid immune responses. No statistical method was used to fix the sample size in advance, and group allocation was not hidden from the investigators.

Sequenced material: blood. The source of this sequence is a woman aged 60-75 years with Graves' hyperthyroidism. The V and J segments used are TRBV12-3 or TRBV12-4 and TRBJ2-1; TRBD2 lines up with 9 middle nucleotides. The bases are TGTGCCAGCAGTTTAGGGCGGGAGGGGCATGAGCAGTTCTTC. This is translated as CASSLGREGHEQFF.